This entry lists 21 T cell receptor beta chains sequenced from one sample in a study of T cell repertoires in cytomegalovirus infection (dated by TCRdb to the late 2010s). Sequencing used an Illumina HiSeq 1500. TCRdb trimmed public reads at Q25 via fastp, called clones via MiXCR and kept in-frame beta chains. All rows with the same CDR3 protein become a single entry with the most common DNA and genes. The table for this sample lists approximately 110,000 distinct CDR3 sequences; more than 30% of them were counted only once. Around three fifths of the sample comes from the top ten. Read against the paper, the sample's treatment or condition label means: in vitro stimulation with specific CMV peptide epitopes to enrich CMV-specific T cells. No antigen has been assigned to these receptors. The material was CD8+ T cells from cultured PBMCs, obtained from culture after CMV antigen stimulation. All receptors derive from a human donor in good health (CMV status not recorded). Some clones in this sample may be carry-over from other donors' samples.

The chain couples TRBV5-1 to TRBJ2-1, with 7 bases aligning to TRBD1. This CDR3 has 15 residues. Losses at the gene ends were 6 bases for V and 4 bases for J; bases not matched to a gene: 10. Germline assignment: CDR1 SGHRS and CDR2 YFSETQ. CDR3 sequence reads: CASKPRQGGYNEQFF. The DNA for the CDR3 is TGCGCCAGCAAGCCTCGACAGGGTGGGTACAATGAGCAGTTCTTC.

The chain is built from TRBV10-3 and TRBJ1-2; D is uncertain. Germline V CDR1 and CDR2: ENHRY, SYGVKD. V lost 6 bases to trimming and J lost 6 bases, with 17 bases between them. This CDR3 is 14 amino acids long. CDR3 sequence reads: CAISQPQESHGYTF. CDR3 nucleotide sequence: TGTGCCATCAGCCAGCCCCAGGAATCCCATGGCTACACCTTC.

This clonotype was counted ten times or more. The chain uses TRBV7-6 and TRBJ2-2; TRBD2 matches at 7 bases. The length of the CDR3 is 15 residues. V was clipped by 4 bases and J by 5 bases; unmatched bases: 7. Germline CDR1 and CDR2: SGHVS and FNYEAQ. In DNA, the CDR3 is TGTGCCAGCAGCTCGCATCCGGGAGGTACCGGGGAGCTGTTTTTT. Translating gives CASSSHPGGTGELFF.

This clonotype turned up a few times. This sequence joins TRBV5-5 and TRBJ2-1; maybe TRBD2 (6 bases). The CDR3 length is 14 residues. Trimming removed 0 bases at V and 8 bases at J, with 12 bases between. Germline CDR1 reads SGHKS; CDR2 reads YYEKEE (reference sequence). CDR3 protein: CASSLDGGFHEQFF. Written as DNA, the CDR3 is TGTGCCAGCAGCTTGGATGGAGGGTTCCATGAGCAGTTCTTC.

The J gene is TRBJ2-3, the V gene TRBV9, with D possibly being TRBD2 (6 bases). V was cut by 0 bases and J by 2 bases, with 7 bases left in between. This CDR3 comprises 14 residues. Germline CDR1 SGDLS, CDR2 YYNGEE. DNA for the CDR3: TGTGCCAGCAGCGTAGGGGACTCCACAGATACGCAGTATTTT. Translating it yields CASSVGDSTDTQYF.

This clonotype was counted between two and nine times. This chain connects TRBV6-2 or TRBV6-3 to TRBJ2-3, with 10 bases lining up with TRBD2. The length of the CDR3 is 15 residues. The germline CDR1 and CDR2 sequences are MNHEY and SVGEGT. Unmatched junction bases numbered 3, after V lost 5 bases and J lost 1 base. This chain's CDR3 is CASSPLAGGTDTQYF. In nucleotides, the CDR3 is TGTGCCAGCAGTCCCCTAGCGGGGGGCACAGATACGCAGTATTTT.

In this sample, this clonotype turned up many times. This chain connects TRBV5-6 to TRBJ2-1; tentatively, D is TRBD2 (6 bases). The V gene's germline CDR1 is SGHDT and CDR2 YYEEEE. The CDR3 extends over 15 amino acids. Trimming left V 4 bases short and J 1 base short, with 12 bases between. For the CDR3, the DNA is TGTGCCAGCAGCCGGGGGTCCTCGTCCTACAATGAGCAGTTCTTC. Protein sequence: CASSRGSSSYNEQFF.

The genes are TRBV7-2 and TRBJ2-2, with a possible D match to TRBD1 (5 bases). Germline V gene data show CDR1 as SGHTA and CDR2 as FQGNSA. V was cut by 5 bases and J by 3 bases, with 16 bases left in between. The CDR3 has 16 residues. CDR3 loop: CASSPPAWGDTGELFF. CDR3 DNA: TGTGCCAGCAGCCCGCCGGCATGGGGCGACACCGGGGAGCTGTTTTTT.

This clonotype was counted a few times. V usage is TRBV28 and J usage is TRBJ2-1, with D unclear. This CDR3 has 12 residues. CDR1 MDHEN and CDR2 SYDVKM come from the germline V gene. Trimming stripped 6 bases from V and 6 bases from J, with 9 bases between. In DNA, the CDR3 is TGTGCCAGCAGCCCAGGTTTCAATGAGCAGTTCTTC. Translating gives CASSPGFNEQFF. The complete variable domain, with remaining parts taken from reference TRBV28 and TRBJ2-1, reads DVKVTQSSRYLVKRTGEKVFLECVQDMDHENMFWYRQDPGLGLRLIYFSYDVKMKEKGDIPEGYSVSREKKERFSLILESASTNQTSMYLCASSPGFNEQFFGPGTRLTVL.

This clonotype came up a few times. The CDR3: CASSPQTVQETQYF. CDR3 in DNA: TGTGCCAGCAGTCCACAGACGGTACAAGAGACCCAGTACTTC. The rearrangement uses TRBV28 and TRBJ2-5; D is ambiguous. Deletions cut 5 bases from V and 2 bases from J, with 12 bases between. This CDR3 comprises 14 residues. Germline V lookup: CDR1 MDHEN, CDR2 SYDVKM.

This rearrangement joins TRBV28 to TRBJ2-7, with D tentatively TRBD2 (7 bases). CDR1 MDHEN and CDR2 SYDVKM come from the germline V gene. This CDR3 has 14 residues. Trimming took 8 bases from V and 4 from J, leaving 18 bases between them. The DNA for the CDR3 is TGTGCCAGCCGGGATCGGGGGGCTTTGTACGAGCAGTACTTC. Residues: CASRDRGALYEQYF.

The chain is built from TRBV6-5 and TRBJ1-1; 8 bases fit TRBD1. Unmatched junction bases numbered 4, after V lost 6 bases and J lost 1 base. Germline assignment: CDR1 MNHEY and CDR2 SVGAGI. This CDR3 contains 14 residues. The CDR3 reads CASSLDRANTEAFF. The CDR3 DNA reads TGTGCCAGCAGCTTGGACAGGGCGAACACTGAAGCTTTCTTT.

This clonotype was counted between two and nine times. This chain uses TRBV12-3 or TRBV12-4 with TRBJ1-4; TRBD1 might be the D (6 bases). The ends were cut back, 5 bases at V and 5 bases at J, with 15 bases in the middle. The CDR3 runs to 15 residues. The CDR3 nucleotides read TGTGCCAGCAGTCCAACCCCCGGACAGAATGAAAAACTGTTTTTT. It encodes CASSPTPGQNEKLFF.

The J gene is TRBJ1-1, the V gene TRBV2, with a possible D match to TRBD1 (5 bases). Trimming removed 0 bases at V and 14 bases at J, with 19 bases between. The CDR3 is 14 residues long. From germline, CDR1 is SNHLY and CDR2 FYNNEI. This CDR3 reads CASSEASGRATFFF. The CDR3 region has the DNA TGTGCCAGCAGTGAAGCTTCGGGCAGGGCTACCTTCTTCTTT.

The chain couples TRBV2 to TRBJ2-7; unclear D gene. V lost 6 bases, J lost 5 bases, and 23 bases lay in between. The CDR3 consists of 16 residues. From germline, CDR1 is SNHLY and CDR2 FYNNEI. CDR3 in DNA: TGTGCCAGCAGCGCCGGGTTTGGTAATCTTCACGACGAGCAGTACTTC. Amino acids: CASSAGFGNLHDEQYF.

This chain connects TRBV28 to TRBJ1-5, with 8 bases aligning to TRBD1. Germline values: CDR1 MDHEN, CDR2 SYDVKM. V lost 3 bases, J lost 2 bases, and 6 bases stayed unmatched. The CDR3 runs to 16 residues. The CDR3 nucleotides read TGTGCCAGCAGTTTCCGGGACAGGCGACGCAATCAGCCCCAGCATTTT. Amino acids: CASSFRDRRRNQPQHF.

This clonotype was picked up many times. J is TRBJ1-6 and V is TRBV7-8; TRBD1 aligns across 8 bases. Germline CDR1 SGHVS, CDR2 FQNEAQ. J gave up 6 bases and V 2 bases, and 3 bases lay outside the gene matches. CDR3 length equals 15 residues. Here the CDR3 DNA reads TGTGCCAGCAGCTTAATGGACAGGGCTAATTCACCCCTCCACTTT. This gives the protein CASSLMDRANSPLHF.

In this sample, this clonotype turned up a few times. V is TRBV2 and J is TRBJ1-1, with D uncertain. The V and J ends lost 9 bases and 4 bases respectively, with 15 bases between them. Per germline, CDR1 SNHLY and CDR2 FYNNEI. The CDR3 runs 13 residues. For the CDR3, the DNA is TGTGCCAGACGTTCTGGGGTGAGCACTGAAGCTTTCTTT. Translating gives CARRSGVSTEAFF.

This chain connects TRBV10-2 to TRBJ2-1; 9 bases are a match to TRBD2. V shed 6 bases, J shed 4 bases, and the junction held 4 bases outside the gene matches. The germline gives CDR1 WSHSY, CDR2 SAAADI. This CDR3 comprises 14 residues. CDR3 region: CASSVTSGYNEQFF. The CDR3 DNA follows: TGCGCCAGCAGCGTGACTAGCGGATACAATGAGCAGTTCTTC.

The CDR3 reads CASRPLAGSGYEQYF. The CDR3 DNA is TGTGCCAGCAGACCACTAGCGGGGTCAGGGTACGAGCAGTACTTC. V gene TRBV28 combines with J gene TRBJ2-7, with 10 positions matching TRBD2. CDR1 and CDR2 from the germline V gene are MDHEN and SYDVKM. V gave up 6 bases and J gave up 4 bases; unmatched junction bases: 9. This CDR3 contains 15 residues. Variable domain in full (rest from reference TRBV28 and TRBJ2-7): DVKVTQSSRYLVKRTGEKVFLECVQDMDHENMFWYRQDPGLGLRLIYFSYDVKMKEKGDIPEGYSVSREKKERFSLILESASTNQTSMYLCASRPLAGSGYEQYFGPGTRLTVT.

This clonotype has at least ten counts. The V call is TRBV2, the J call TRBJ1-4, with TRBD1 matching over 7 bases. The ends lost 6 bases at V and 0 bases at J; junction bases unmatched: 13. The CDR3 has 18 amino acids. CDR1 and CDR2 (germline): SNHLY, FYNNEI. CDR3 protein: CASSHDRERTTTNEKLFF. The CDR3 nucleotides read TGTGCCAGCAGCCATGACAGGGAGAGGACTACAACTAATGAAAAACTGTTTTTT.